Listed below are T cell receptor beta chains from one sample, sequenced in a study of cytomegalovirus exposure and HLA in healthy donors. TCRdb's copy holds only in-frame clones and misses some; the assay was immunoSEQ multiplex PCR. The table includes some 190,000 clones, approximately 77% detected once. Sequencing was done on a sample of PBMCs. Receptors originate from a man aged 35 to 55 in good health and CMV-seropositive. CDR3s include the opening cysteine and the closing phenylalanine or tryptophan. The order of the fields is V gene, J gene, CDR3 protein.

V gene: TRBV6-1
J gene: TRBJ1-1
CDR3 protein: CASSEAWSRGAFF

V gene: TRBV27
J gene: TRBJ2-5
CDR3 protein: CASSISGPGRGDQYF

V gene: TRBV5-1
J gene: TRBJ2-7
CDR3 protein: CASSLAQGLTYEQYF

V gene: TRBV5-8
J gene: TRBJ1-2
CDR3 protein: CASSLNWGYRRYTF

V gene: TRBV2
J gene: TRBJ1-1
CDR3 protein: CASSEVKGGGEAFF

V gene: TRBV2
J gene: TRBJ1-5
CDR3 protein: CASEGTISNQPQHF

V gene: TRBV11-1
J gene: TRBJ2-7
CDR3 protein: CASSLMDSSYEQYF

V gene: TRBV19
J gene: TRBJ2-7
CDR3 protein: CASSRYGQGSDEQYF

V gene: TRBV2
J gene: TRBJ2-5
CDR3 protein: CATQGDNQETQYF

V gene: TRBV9
J gene: TRBJ2-3
CDR3 protein: CASSVGLAGEDTQYF

V gene: TRBV5-4
J gene: TRBJ2-5
CDR3 protein: CASSLDRVRDQETQYF

V gene: TRBV11-2
J gene: TRBJ2-7
CDR3 protein: CASSLGRTSGRSSYEQYF

V gene: TRBV19
J gene: TRBJ1-5
CDR3 protein: CASSRSGNQPQHF

V gene: TRBV5-1
J gene: TRBJ2-4
CDR3 protein: CASSGSGPWNIQYF

V gene: TRBV7-9
J gene: TRBJ1-4
CDR3 protein: CSSSLETGTNEKLFF

V gene: TRBV28
J gene: TRBJ1-5
CDR3 protein: CASSLRGSGWPQHF

V gene: TRBV9
J gene: TRBJ1-2
CDR3 protein: CASSVGRVNYGYTF

V gene: TRBV18
J gene: TRBJ2-3
CDR3 protein: CASTGKASDTQYF

V gene: TRBV11-2
J gene: TRBJ1-4
CDR3 protein: CASSSTVNEKLFF

V gene: TRBV18
J gene: TRBJ1-5
CDR3 protein: CASSPGTGDQPQHF

V gene: TRBV27
J gene: TRBJ1-2
CDR3 protein: CASSLRGGVVYGYTF

V gene: TRBV2
J gene: TRBJ2-7
CDR3 protein: CASSLTGGGYEQYF

V gene: TRBV23-1
J gene: TRBJ1-3
CDR3 protein: CASSSFPGQGTHSGNTIYF

V gene: TRBV7-9
J gene: TRBJ1-4
CDR3 protein: CASSLRQGEKLFF